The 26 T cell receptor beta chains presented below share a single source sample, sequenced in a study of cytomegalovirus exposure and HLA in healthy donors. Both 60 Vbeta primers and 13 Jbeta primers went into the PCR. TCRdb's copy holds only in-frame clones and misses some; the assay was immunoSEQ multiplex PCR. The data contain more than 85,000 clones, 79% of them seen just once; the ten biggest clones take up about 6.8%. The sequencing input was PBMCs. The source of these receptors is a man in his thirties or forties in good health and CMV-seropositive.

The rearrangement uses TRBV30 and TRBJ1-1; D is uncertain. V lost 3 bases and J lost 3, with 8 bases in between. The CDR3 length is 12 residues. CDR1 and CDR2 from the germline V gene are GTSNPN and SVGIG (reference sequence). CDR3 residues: CAWSNRDTEAFF. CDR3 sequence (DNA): TGTGCCTGGAGCAACCGGGACACTGAAGCTTTCTTT.

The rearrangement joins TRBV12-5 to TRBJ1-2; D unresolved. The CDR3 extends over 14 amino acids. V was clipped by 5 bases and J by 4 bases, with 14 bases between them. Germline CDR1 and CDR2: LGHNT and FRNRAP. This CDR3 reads CASGPPVNGYGYTF. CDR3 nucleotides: TGTGCTAGTGGTCCGCCCGTGAACGGCTATGGCTACACCTTC.

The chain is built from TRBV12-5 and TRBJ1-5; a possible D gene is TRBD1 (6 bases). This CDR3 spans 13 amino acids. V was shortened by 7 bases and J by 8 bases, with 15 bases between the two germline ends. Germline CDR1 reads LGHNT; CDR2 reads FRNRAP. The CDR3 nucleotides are TGTGCTAGTGTCCTACAGGGCACCGAGCCCCAGCATTTT. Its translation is CASVLQGTEPQHF.

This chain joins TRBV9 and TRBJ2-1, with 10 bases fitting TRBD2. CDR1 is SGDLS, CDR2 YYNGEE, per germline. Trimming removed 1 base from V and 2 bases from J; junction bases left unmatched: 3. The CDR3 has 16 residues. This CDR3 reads CASSVRSGGTYNEQFF. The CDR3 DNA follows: TGTGCCAGCAGCGTACGTAGCGGGGGGACCTACAATGAGCAGTTCTTC.

This CDR3 is CASSPKALLASTDTQYF. In DNA, the CDR3 is TGCGCCAGCAGCCCAAAGGCCCTGCTAGCGAGCACAGATACGCAGTATTTT. The rearrangement links TRBV4-3 to TRBJ2-3; the D gene is possibly TRBD2 (6 bases). Germline lookup yields CDR1 LGHNA and CDR2 YSLEER. The germline V and J ends were trimmed by 4 bases and 0 bases, with 17 bases remaining between them. The CDR3 extends over 17 amino acids.

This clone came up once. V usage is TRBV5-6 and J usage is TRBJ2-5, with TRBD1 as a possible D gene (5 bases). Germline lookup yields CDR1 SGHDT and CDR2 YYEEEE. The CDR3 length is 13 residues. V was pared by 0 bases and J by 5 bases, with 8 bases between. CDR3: CASSLVGAETQYF. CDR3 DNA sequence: TGTGCCAGCAGCTTGGTTGGGGCCGAGACCCAGTACTTC.

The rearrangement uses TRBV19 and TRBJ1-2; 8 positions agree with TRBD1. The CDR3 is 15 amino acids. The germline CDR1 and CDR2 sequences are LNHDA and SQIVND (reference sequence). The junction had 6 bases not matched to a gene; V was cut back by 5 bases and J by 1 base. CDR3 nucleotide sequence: TGTGCCAGTAGTGTGGGACAGGTGATTAACTATGGCTACACCTTC. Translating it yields CASSVGQVINYGYTF.

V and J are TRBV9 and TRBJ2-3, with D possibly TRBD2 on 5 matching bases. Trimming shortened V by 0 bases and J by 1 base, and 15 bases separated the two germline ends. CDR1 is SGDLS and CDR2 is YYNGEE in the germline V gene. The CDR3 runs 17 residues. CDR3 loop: CASSVESTNIGTDTQYF. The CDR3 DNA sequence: TGTGCCAGCAGCGTAGAGTCGACTAACATCGGCACAGATACGCAGTATTTT.

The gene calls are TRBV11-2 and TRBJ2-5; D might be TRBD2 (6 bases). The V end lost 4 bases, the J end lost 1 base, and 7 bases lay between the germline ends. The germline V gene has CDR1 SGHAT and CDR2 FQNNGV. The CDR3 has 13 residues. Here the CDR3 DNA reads TGTGCCAGCAGCTGGGGGGTCCAAGAGACCCAGTACTTC. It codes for CASSWGVQETQYF.

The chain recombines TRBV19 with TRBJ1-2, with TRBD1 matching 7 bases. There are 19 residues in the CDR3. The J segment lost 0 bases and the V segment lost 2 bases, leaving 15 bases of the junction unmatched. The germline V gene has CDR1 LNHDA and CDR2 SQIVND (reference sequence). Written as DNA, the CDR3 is TGTGCCAGTAGTATATGGGCTGTCGTATCGGGACAGTCTAACTATGGCTACACCTTC. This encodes CASSIWAVVSGQSNYGYTF. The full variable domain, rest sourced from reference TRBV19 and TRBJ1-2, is DGGITQSPKYLFRKEGQNVTLSCEQNLNHDAMYWYRQDPGQGLRLIYYSQIVNDFQKGDIAEGYSVSREKKESFPLTVTSAQKNPTAFYLCASSIWAVVSGQSNYGYTFGSGTRLTVV.

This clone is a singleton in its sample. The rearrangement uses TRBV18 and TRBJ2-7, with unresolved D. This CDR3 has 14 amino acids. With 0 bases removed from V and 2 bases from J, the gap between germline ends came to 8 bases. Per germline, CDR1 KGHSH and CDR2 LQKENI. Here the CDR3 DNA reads TGTGCCAGCTCACCACCTAGCAGAACCTACGAGCAGTACTTC. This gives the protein CASSPPSRTYEQYF.

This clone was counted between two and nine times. The CDR3 nucleotides are TGCGCCAGCAGCCAACAAGGGGGCGGGATCAGTCAGCCCCAGCATTTT. The encoded protein is CASSQQGGGISQPQHF. The gene calls are TRBV4-1 and TRBJ1-5; the match to TRBD1 covers 7 bases. Germline CDR1 and CDR2: MGHRA and YSYEKL. CDR3 length: 16 residues. V lost 2 bases to trimming and J lost 6 bases; unmatched junction nucleotides: 10.

CDR3 in DNA: TGTGCCTCCAGCGGAGGAGACAATGAGCAGTTCTTC. Protein product: CASSGGDNEQFF. This chain joins TRBV2 and TRBJ2-1; D perhaps matches TRBD2 (5 bases). Germline values: CDR1 SNHLY, CDR2 FYNNEI. Trimming cost V 11 bases and J 5 bases, with 13 bases left between them. The CDR3 loop spans 12 amino acids.

Here the CDR3 reads CASSVGTSDTQYF. The CDR3 nucleotides are TGTGCCAGCAGTGTAGGGACTAGCGATACGCAGTATTTT. The genes are TRBV6-1 and TRBJ2-3; 9 bases line up with TRBD2. Germline trimming cut 4 bases from V and 6 bases from J; bases unmatched to any gene: 2. CDR1 and CDR2 (germline): MNHNS, SASEGT. This CDR3 region has 13 residues.

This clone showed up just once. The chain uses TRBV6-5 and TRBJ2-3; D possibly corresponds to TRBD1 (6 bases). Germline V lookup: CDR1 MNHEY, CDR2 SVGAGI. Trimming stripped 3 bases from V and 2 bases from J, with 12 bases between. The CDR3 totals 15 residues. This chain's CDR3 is CASSYMGAPTDTQYF. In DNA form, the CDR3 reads TGTGCCAGCAGTTATATGGGGGCGCCCACAGATACGCAGTATTTT.

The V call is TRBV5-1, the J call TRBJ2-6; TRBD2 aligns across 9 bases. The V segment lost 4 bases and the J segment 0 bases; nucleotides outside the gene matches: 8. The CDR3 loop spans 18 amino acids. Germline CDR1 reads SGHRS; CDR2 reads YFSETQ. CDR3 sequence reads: CASSPSGIRLSGANVLTF. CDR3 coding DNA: TGCGCCAGCAGCCCTAGCGGGATACGGCTCTCTGGGGCCAACGTCCTGACTTTC.

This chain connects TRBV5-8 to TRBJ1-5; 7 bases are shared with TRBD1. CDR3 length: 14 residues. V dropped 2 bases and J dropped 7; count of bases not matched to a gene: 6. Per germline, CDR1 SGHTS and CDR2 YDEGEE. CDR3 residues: CASSLGQGVQPQHF. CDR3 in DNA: TGTGCCAGCAGCTTAGGGCAGGGGGTACAGCCCCAGCATTTT.

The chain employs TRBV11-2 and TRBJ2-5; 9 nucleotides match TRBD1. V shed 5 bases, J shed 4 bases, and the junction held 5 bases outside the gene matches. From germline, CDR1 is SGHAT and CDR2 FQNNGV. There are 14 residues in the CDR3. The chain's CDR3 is CASSKLDRGETQYF. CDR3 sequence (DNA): TGTGCCAGCAGCAAGTTGGACAGGGGAGAGACCCAGTACTTC.

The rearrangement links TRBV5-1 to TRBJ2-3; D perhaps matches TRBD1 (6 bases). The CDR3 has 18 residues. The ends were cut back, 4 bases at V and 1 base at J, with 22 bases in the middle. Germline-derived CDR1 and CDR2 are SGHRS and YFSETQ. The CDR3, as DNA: TGCGCCAGCAGCCAAACCCCGAGGTCAGGGGTTGGCACAGATACGCAGTATTTT. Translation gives CASSQTPRSGVGTDTQYF.

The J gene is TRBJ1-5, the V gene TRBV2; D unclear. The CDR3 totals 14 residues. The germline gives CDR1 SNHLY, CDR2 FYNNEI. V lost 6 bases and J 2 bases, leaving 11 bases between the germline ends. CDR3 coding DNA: TGTGCCAGCAGATACAACCGGGGCAATCAGCCCCAGCATTTT. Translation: CASRYNRGNQPQHF.

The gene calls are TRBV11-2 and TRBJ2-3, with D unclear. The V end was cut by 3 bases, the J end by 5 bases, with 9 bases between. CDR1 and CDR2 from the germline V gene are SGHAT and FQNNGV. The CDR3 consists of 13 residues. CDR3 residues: CASSFLVGDTQYF. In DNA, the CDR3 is TGTGCCAGCAGCTTTTTGGTCGGAGATACGCAGTATTTT. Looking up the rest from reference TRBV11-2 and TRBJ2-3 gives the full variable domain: EAGVAQSPRYKIIEKRQSVAFWCNPISGHATLYWYQQILGQGPKLLIQFQNNGVVDDSQLPKDRFSAERLKGVDSTLKIQPAKLEDSAVYLCASSFLVGDTQYFGPGTRLTVL.

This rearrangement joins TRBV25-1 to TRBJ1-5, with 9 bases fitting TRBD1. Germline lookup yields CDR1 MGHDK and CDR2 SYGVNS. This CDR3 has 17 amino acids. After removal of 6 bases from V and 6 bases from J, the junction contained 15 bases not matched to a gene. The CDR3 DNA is TGTGCCAGCAGGTCCCGAAAAATACAGGGGGCGAGTCAGCCCCAGCATTTT. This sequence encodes CASRSRKIQGASQPQHF.

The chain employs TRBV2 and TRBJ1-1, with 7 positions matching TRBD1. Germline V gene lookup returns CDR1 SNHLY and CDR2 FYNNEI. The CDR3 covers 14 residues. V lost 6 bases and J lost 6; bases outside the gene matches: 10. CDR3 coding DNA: TGTGCCAGCAGCCGACAGGGTGGGTTCCCTGAAGCTTTCTTT. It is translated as CASSRQGGFPEAFF.

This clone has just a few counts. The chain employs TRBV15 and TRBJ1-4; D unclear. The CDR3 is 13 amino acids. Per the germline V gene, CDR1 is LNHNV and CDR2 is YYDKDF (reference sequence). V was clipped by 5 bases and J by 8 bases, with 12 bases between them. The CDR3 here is CATSARQREKLFF. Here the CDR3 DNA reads TGTGCCACCAGCGCTCGGCAGAGGGAAAAACTGTTTTTT.

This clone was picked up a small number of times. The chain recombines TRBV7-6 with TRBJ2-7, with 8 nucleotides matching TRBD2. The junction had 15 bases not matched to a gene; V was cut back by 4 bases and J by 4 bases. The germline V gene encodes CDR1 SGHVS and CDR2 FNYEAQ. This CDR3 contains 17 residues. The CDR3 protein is CASSSDPLPGGDYEQYF. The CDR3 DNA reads TGTGCCAGCAGCTCCGACCCCCTTCCCGGGGGGGATTACGAGCAGTACTTC.

The DNA for the CDR3 is TGTGCCAGCAGCTTGGCAGGGAAGACCTACGAGCAGTACTTC. This gives the protein CASSLAGKTYEQYF. The chain employs TRBV7-2 and TRBJ2-7, with D perhaps TRBD1 (5 bases). The CDR3 runs 14 residues. The V and J ends lost 3 bases and 2 bases respectively, with 11 bases between them. Per germline, CDR1 SGHTA and CDR2 FQGNSA. The whole variable domain, remainder taken from reference TRBV7-2 and TRBJ2-7, is GAGVSQSPSNKVTEKGKDVELRCDPISGHTALYWYRQSLGQGLEFLIYFQGNSAPDKSGLPSDRFSAERTGGSVSTLTIQRTQQEDSAVYLCASSLAGKTYEQYFGPGTRLTVT.